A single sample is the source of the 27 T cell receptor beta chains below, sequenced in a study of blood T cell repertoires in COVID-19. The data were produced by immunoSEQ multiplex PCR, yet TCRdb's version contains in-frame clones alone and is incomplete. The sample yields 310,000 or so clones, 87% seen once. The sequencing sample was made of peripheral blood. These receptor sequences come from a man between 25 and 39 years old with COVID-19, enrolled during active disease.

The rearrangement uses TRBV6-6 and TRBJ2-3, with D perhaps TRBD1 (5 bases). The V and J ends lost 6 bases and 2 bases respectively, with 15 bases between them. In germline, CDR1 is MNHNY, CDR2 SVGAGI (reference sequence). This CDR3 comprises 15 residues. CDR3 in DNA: TGTGCCAGCAGGGACACTCAGACGTTCACAGATACGCAGTATTTT. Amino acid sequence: CASRDTQTFTDTQYF.

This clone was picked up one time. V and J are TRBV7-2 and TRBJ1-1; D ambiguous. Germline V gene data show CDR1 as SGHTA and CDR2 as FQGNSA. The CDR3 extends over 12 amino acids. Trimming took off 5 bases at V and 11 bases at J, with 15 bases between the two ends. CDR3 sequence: CASSRLMAGAFF. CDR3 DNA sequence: TGTGCCAGCAGCCGACTCATGGCGGGGGCTTTCTTT.

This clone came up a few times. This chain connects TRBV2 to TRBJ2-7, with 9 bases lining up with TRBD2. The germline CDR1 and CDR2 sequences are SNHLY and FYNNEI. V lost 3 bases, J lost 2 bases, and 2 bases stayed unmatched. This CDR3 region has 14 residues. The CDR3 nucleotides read TGTGCCAGCAGTGATTTAGCGGGGGCCTACGAGCAGTACTTC. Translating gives CASSDLAGAYEQYF.

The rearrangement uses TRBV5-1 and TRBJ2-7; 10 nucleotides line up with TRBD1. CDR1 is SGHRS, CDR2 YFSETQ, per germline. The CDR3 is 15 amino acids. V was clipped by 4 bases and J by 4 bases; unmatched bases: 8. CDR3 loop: CASSPIDRGLYEQYF. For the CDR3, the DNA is TGCGCCAGCAGCCCAATTGACAGGGGGCTATACGAGCAGTACTTC.

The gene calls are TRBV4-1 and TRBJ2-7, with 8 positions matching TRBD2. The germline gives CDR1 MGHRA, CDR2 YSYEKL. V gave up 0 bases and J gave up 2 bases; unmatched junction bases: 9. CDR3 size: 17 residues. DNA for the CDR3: TGCGCCAGCAGCCAAGAACAACGTAGCGGGGATACCTACGAGCAGTACTTC. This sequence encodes CASSQEQRSGDTYEQYF.

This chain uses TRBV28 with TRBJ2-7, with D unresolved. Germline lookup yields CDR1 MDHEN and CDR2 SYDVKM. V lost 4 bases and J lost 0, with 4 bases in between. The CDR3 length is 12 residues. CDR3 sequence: CASSSTSYEQYF. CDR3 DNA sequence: TGTGCCAGCAGTTCTACCTCCTACGAGCAGTACTTC.

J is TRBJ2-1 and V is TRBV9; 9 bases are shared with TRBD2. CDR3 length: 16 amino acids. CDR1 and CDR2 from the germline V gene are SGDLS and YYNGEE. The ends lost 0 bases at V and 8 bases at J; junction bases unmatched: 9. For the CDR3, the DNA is TGTGCCAGCAGCGTAGCGGCGGGAGGGCAGAGTTATGAGCAGTTCTTC. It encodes CASSVAAGGQSYEQFF.

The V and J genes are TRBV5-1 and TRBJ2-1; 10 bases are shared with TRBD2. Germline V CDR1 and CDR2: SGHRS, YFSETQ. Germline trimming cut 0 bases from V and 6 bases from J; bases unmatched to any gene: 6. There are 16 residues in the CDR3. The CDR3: CASSLGAGGPGNEQFF. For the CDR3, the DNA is TGCGCCAGCAGCTTGGGAGCGGGGGGGCCGGGCAATGAGCAGTTCTTC.

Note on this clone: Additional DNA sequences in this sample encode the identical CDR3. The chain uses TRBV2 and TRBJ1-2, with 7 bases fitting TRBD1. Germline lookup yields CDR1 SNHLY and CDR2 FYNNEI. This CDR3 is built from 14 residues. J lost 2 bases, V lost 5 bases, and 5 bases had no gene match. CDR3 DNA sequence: TGTGCCAGCAGTAGACAGGGTGGGAACTATGGCTACACCTTC. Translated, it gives CASSRQGGNYGYTF.

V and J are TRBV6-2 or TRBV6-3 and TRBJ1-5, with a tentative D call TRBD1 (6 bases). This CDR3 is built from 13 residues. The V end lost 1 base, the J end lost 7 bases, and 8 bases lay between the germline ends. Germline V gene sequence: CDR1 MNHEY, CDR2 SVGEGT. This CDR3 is CASSYLGGQPQHF. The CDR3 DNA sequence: TGTGCCAGCAGTTACTTAGGGGGACAGCCCCAGCATTTT.

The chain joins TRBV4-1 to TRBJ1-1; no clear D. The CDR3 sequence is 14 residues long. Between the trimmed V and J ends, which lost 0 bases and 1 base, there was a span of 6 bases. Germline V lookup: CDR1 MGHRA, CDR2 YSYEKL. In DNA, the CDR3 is TGCGCCAGCAGCCAAGATACGGGGAACACTGAAGCTTTCTTT. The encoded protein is CASSQDTGNTEAFF.

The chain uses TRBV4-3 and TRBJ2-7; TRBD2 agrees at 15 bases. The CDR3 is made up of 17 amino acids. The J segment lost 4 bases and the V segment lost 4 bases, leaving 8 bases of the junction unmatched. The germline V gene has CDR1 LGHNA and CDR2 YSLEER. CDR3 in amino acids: CASSPRTSGGALYEQYF. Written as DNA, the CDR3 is TGCGCCAGCAGCCCCCGGACTAGCGGGGGGGCCTTATACGAGCAGTACTTC.

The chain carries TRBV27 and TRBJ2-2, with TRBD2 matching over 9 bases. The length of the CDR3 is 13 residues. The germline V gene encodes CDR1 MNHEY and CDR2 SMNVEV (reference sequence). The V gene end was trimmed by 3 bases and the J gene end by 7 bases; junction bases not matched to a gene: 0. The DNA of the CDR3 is TGTGCCAGCAGTTTGCGGGAGGGCGGGGAGCTGTTTTTT. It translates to CASSLREGGELFF.

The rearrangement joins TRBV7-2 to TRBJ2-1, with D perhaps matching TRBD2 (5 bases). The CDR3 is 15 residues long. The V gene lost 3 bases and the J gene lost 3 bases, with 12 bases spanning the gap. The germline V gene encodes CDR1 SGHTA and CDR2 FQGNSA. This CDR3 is CASSLRASYYNEQFF. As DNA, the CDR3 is TGTGCCAGCAGCTTGCGGGCTAGTTACTACAATGAGCAGTTCTTC.

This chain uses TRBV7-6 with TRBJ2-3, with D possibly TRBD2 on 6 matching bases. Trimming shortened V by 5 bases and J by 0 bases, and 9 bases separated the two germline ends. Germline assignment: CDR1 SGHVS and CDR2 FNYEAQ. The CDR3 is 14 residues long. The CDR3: CASSGGVSTDTQYF. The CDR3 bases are TGTGCCAGCAGCGGAGGGGTTAGCACAGATACGCAGTATTTT.

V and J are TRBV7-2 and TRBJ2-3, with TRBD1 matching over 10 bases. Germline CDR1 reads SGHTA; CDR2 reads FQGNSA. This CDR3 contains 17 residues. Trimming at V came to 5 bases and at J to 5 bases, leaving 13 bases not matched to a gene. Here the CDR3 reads CASSAKKPGTGEDTQYF. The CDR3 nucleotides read TGTGCCAGCAGCGCTAAGAAGCCCGGGACAGGGGAAGATACGCAGTATTTT. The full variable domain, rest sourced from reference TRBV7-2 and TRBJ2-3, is GAGVSQSPSNKVTEKGKDVELRCDPISGHTALYWYRQSLGQGLEFLIYFQGNSAPDKSGLPSDRFSAERTGGSVSTLTIQRTQQEDSAVYLCASSAKKPGTGEDTQYFGPGTRLTVL.

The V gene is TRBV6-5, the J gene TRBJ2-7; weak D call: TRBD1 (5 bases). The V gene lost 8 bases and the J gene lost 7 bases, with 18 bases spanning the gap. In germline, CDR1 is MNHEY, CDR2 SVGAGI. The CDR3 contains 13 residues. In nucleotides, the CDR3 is TGTGCCAGCTCCAAAGGGAATCACAGGGAGCAGTACTTC. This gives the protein CASSKGNHREQYF.

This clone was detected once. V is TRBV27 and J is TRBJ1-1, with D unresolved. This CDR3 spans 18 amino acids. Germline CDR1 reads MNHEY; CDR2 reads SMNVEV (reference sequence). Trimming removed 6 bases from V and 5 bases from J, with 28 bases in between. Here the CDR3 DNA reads TGTGCCAGCAGCCTTTTCGTTGCGATGAGAGGGAGAGTGACTGAAGCTTTCTTT. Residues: CASSLFVAMRGRVTEAFF.

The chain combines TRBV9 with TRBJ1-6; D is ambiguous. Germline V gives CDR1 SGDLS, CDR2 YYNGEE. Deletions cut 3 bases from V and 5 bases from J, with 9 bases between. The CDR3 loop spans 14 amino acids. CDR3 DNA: TGTGCCAGCAGCGGAAGCGCTGATAATTCACCCCTCCACTTT. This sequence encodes CASSGSADNSPLHF.

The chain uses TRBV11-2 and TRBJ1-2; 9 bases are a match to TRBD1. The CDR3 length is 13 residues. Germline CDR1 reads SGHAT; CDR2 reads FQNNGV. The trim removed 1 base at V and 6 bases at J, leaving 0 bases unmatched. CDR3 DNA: TGTGCCAGCAGCTTAGGGACAGGGGATGGCTACACCTTC. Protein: CASSLGTGDGYTF.

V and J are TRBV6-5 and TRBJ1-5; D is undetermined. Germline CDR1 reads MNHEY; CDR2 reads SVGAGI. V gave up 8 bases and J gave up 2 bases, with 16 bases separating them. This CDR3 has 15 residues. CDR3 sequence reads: CASSRPVEGNQPQHF. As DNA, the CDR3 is TGTGCCAGCTCGCGGCCGGTGGAGGGCAATCAGCCCCAGCATTTT.

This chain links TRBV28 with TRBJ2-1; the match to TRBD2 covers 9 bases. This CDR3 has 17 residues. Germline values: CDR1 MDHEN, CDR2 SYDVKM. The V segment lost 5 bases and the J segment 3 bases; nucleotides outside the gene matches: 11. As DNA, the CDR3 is TGTGCCAGCAGTCCTCGAGGAGCGGGAGGTATCTACAATGAGCAGTTCTTC. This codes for CASSPRGAGGIYNEQFF. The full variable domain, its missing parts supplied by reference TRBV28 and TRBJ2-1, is DVKVTQSSRYLVKRTGEKVFLECVQDMDHENMFWYRQDPGLGLRLIYFSYDVKMKEKGDIPEGYSVSREKKERFSLILESASTNQTSMYLCASSPRGAGGIYNEQFFGPGTRLTVL.

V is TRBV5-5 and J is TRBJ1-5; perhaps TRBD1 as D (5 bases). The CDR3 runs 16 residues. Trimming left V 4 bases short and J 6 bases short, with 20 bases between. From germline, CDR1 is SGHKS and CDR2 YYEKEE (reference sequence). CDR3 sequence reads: CASSIWGGELGQPQHF. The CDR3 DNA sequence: TGTGCCAGCAGCATTTGGGGCGGGGAATTAGGTCAGCCCCAGCATTTT.

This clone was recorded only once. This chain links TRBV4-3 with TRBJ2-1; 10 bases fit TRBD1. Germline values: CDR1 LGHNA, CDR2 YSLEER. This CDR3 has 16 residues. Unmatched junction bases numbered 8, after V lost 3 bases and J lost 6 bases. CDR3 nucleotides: TGCGCCAGCAGCCACTTGACAGGGGGCGCGTTCAATGAGCAGTTCTTC. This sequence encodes CASSHLTGGAFNEQFF.

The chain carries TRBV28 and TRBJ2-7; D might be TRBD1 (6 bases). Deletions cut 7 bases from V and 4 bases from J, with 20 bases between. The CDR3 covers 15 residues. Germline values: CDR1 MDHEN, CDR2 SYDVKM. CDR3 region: CASTPGAVEFYEQYF. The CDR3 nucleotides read TGTGCCAGCACCCCAGGGGCCGTAGAGTTTTACGAGCAGTACTTC.

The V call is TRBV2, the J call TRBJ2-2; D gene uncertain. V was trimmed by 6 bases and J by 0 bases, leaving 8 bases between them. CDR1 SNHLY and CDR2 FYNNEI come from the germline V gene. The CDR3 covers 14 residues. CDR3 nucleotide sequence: TGTGCCAGCAGGGGCAGATCGAACACCGGGGAGCTGTTTTTT. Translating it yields CASRGRSNTGELFF.

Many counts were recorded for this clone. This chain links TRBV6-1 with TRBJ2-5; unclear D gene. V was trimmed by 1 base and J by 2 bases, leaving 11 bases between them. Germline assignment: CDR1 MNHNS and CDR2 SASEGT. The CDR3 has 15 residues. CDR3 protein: CASSEVRGSQETQYF. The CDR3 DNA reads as TGTGCCAGCAGTGAAGTGCGAGGATCTCAAGAGACCCAGTACTTC.